This entry lists 21 T cell receptor beta chains sequenced from one sample in a study of control samples from healthy donors and cancer patients. Profiling relied on immunoSEQ multiplex PCR, and the TCRdb table lists in-frame clones only, not all of them. The data hold 75,000 to 95,000 clones, with 90% observed a single time. The sample taken for sequencing was blood. The source is a woman aged 18-29 years in good health.

The chain links TRBV12-5 to TRBJ2-5; either TRBD1 or TRBD2 may supply D (5 bases each). The germline gives CDR1 LGHNT, CDR2 FRNRAP. The length of the CDR3 is 12 residues. V gave up 3 bases and J gave up 4 bases, with 6 bases separating them. CDR3 sequence reads: CASGLGTETQYF. CDR3 nucleotides: TGTGCTAGTGGTTTAGGGACAGAGACCCAGTACTTC.

In this sample, this clone turned up a few times. The chain combines TRBV27 with TRBJ1-6; tentative D call: TRBD1 (5 bases). This CDR3 has 14 amino acids. V was pared by 10 bases and J by 0 bases, with 10 bases between. Germline V CDR1 and CDR2: MNHEY, SMNVEV (reference sequence). In nucleotides, the CDR3 is TGTGCCAAGACAGAGCGCTCCTATAATTCACCCCTCCACTTT. It translates to CAKTERSYNSPLHF.

The chain is built from TRBV18 and TRBJ2-2; D might be TRBD1 (5 bases). The CDR3 runs 15 residues. Trimming pared 1 base from V and 6 bases from J, leaving 12 bases between. The germline gives CDR1 KGHSH, CDR2 LQKENI. The DNA of the CDR3 is TGTGCCAGCTCACCACGCAGGGAAGGGGCCGGGGAGCTGTTTTTT. This encodes CASSPRREGAGELFF.

The V gene is TRBV29-1, the J gene TRBJ2-2, with 7 bases that match TRBD1. Trimming removed 1 base from V and 2 bases from J; junction bases left unmatched: 7. CDR1 and CDR2 from the germline V gene are SQVTM and ANQGSEA. This CDR3 is built from 16 residues. The CDR3 spells CSVEGVQGRNTGELFF. CDR3 DNA sequence: TGCAGCGTTGAAGGCGTACAGGGGCGAAACACCGGGGAGCTGTTTTTT.

The chain recombines TRBV2 with TRBJ2-3, with D perhaps matching TRBD2 (6 bases). Between the trimmed V and J ends, which lost 8 bases and 4 bases, there was a span of 10 bases. Germline-derived CDR1 and CDR2 are SNHLY and FYNNEI. The CDR3 has 12 amino acids. CDR3 sequence reads: CASGGFADTQYF. CDR3 coding DNA: TGTGCCAGCGGGGGGTTTGCAGATACGCAGTATTTT.

This rearrangement joins TRBV19 to TRBJ1-1; TRBD1 aligns across 7 bases. CDR1 and CDR2 (germline): LNHDA, SQIVND (reference sequence). J was trimmed by 1 base and V by 5 bases; bases with no gene match: 4. The CDR3 is 14 residues long. For the CDR3, the DNA is TGTGCCAGTAGTCCTCGGACAGGGAACACTGAAGCTTTCTTT. Amino acid sequence: CASSPRTGNTEAFF.

V and J are TRBV20-1 and TRBJ2-7; D is undetermined. The CDR3 totals 14 residues. The V end lost 3 bases, the J end lost 7 bases, and 19 bases lay between the germline ends. The germline V gene encodes CDR1 DFQATT and CDR2 SNEGSKA (reference sequence). CDR3 sequence reads: CSASLRRLGGEQYF. Written as DNA, the CDR3 is TGCAGTGCTAGTCTGCGGCGCCTTGGCGGAGAGCAGTACTTC.

The chain is built from TRBV6-5 and TRBJ1-2; D unresolved. Germline CDR1 and CDR2: MNHEY and SVGAGI. The ends were cut back, 8 bases at V and 6 bases at J, with 13 bases in the middle. The CDR3 runs 12 residues. CDR3 coding DNA: TGTGCCAGCGGATGGAGGATCAATGGCTACACCTTC. Its translation is CASGWRINGYTF.

As to this clone: This sample also contains other DNA sequences that code for the same CDR3. The chain uses TRBV5-1 and TRBJ2-3; D is unclear. Looked up from germline, CDR1 is SGHRS and CDR2 is YFSETQ. This CDR3 has 15 residues. V lost 0 bases, J lost 2 bases, and 10 bases lay in between. The CDR3 spells CASSLVGTDTDTQYF. The CDR3 DNA follows: TGCGCCAGCAGCTTGGTCGGAACAGACACAGATACGCAGTATTTT.

This chain connects TRBV6-6 to TRBJ1-5; no firm D call. The CDR3 contains 16 residues. V lost 2 bases, J lost 0 bases, and 11 bases lay in between. The V gene's germline CDR1 is MNHNY and CDR2 SVGAGI (reference sequence). The CDR3 DNA follows: TGTGCCAGCAGTTACATTACGGGGAGTAGCAATCAGCCCCAGCATTTT. It specifies CASSYITGSSNQPQHF.

Worth noting for this clone: The junction does not match germline at one end; this may be a read error. J is TRBJ1-6 and V is TRBV9; no clear D. Looked up from germline, CDR1 is SGDLS and CDR2 is YYNGEE. The CDR3 contains 14 residues. This chain's CDR3 is CASSEGSYNSPPHF. The CDR3 DNA reads TGTGCCAGCAGCGAGGGCTCCTATAATTCACCCCCCCACTTT.

The chain recombines TRBV19 with TRBJ1-2, with TRBD1 as a possible D gene (6 bases). The CDR3 runs 16 residues. Looked up from germline, CDR1 is LNHDA and CDR2 is SQIVND (reference sequence). Trimming stripped 7 bases from V and 4 bases from J, with 22 bases between. CDR3 bases: TGTGCCAGTAATCGAATGGGGGGGGCCCTTTCCTATGGCTACACCTTC. Translating gives CASNRMGGALSYGYTF.

V is TRBV14 and J is TRBJ1-3; D is unclear. The germline gives CDR1 SGHDN, CDR2 FVKESK. The ends were cut back, 1 base at V and 4 bases at J, with 5 bases in the middle. The CDR3 runs to 13 residues. CDR3 bases: TGTGCCAGCAGCCAAGTGGGGGGAAACACCATATATTTT. Amino acid sequence: CASSQVGGNTIYF.

CDR3: CASSDSNDTEAFF. The CDR3 bases are TGTGCCAGCAGTGACAGTAATGACACTGAAGCTTTCTTT. The chain recombines TRBV6-4 with TRBJ1-1; D is uncertain. CDR3 length: 13 residues. V was pared by 2 bases and J by 3 bases, with 7 bases between. Germline V lookup: CDR1 MRHNA, CDR2 SNTAGT.

V is TRBV4-1 and J is TRBJ2-4; 9 positions agree with TRBD2. This CDR3 is built from 18 residues. V gave up 1 base and J gave up 0 bases; unmatched junction bases: 7. The germline gives CDR1 MGHRA, CDR2 YSYEKL. The CDR3 sequence is CASSQGSLAGKAKNIQYF. The CDR3, as DNA: TGCGCCAGCAGCCAAGGGTCTCTAGCGGGGAAAGCCAAAAACATTCAGTACTTC.

CDR3 nucleotides: TGTGCCAGTAGTGAGCCGGGACAGGGGAATGAGCAGTTCTTC. Translation: CASSEPGQGNEQFF. This chain joins TRBV19 and TRBJ2-1; 10 bases line up with TRBD1. CDR1 is LNHDA, CDR2 SQIVND, per germline (reference sequence). Trimming cost V 5 bases and J 7 bases; bases outside gene matches: 5. CDR3 length: 14 amino acids.

The V call is TRBV27, the J call TRBJ1-1; D gene uncertain. Trimming cost V 4 bases and J 5 bases, with 17 bases left between them. The CDR3 has 15 residues. Germline V gives CDR1 MNHEY, CDR2 SMNVEV (reference sequence). The CDR3 sequence: CASSSEVLGRTEAFF. CDR3 nucleotides: TGTGCCAGCAGTTCGGAAGTCCTGGGTAGGACTGAAGCTTTCTTT.

The chain has TRBV25-1 and TRBJ2-5; TRBD1 might be the D (6 bases). With 3 bases removed from V and 5 bases from J, the gap between germline ends came to 19 bases. The CDR3 loop spans 16 amino acids. Germline CDR1 is MGHDK and CDR2 is SYGVNS. Here the CDR3 reads CASSDPGVGGPETQYF. CDR3 bases: TGTGCCAGCAGTGATCCAGGGGTTGGCGGCCCCGAGACCCAGTACTTC.

The V gene is TRBV9, the J gene TRBJ1-2, with 10 positions matching TRBD1. V dropped 0 bases and J dropped 8; count of bases not matched to a gene: 10. Germline V CDR1 and CDR2: SGDLS, YYNGEE. The length of the CDR3 is 16 residues. Written as DNA, the CDR3 is TGTGCCAGCAGCGTAGGGGTTGAGGGACAGGGGACGGGCTACACCTTC. This sequence encodes CASSVGVEGQGTGYTF.

This sequence joins TRBV2 and TRBJ1-5; 7 bases match TRBD1. The J segment lost 3 bases and the V segment lost 6 bases, leaving 2 bases of the junction unmatched. CDR3 length: 13 amino acids. CDR1 and CDR2 (germline): SNHLY, FYNNEI. As DNA, the CDR3 is TGTGCCAGCAGAGGACAGGCCAATCAGCCCCAGCATTTT. Protein sequence: CASRGQANQPQHF.

The genes are TRBV4-1 and TRBJ1-4; the D gene is possibly TRBD1 (6 bases). CDR3 length: 15 residues. Germline CDR1 is MGHRA and CDR2 is YSYEKL. V was pared by 0 bases and J by 8 bases, with 13 bases between. The CDR3 DNA reads as TGCGCCAGCAGCCAAGATCCAGGGGCGGAGGAAAAACTGTTTTTT. Encoded protein: CASSQDPGAEEKLFF.